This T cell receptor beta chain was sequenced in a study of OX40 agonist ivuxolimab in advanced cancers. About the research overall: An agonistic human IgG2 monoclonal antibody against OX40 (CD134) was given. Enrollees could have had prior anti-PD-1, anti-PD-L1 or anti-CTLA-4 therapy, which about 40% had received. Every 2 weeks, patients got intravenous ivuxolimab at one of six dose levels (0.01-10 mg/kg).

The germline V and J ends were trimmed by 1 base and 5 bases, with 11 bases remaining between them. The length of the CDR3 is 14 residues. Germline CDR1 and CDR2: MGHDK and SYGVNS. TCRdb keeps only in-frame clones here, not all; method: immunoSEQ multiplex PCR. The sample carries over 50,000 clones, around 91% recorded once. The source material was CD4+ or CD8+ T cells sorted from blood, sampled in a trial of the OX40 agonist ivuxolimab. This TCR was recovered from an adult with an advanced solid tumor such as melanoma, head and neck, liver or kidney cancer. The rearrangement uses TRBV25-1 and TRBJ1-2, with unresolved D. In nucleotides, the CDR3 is TGTGCCAGCAGTGAATTAGGTCACAAATATGGCTACACCTTC. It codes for CASSELGHKYGYTF.